A single sample gave rise to the 26 T cell receptor beta chains below, sequenced in a study of T cells expressing NK-cell markers. TCRdb re-analyzed the 5' RACE reads; it lists each CDR3 protein once, without DNA. Its clone listing holds roughly 380,000 distinct CDR3 sequences. Sequencing used blood T cells: a sorted CD56 or NKG2C T cell subset, CD4+ or CD8+ T cells, or bulk PBMC T cells (not recorded which). Receptors were obtained from a man aged 18 to 69 in good health.

The V call is TRBV28, the J call TRBJ1-2. Germline V lookup: CDR1 MDHEN, CDR2 SYDVKM. The CDR3 extends over 17 amino acids. CDR3 region: CASWIGRSFFSNYGYTF.

The V call is TRBV5-1, the J call TRBJ2-3; TCRdb selects TRBD2, and the lack of DNA leaves this call unchecked. Germline CDR1 and CDR2: SGHRS and YFSETQ. The CDR3 is 16 residues long. The CDR3: CASSPNPGGSTDTQYF. The full variable domain, its missing parts supplied by reference TRBV5-1 and TRBJ2-3, is KAGVTQTPRYLIKTRGQQVTLSCSPISGHRSVSWYQQTPGQGLQFLFEYFSETQRNKGNFPGRFSGRQFSNSRSEMNVSTLELGDSALYLCASSPNPGGSTDTQYFGPGTRLTVL.

The chain's CDR3 is CAISVTGGSSYEQYF. The V call is TRBV10-3, the J call TRBJ2-7; absent DNA, TCRdb's TRBD1 call cannot be checked. Germline V gene sequence: CDR1 ENHRY, CDR2 SYGVKD. This CDR3 contains 15 residues.

The rearrangement uses TRBV27 and TRBJ2-7; TCRdb gives TRBD1 as the D gene, but with no DNA this cannot be confirmed. The germline V gene encodes CDR1 MNHEY and CDR2 SMNVEV (reference sequence). The CDR3 is 13 amino acids. The CDR3 loop reads CASSTSQGTKQYF.

The chain combines TRBV3-1 with TRBJ1-2; TCRdb's assignment of TRBD1 cannot be checked, as there is no DNA. CDR1 LGHDT and CDR2 YNNKEL come from the germline V gene (reference sequence). The CDR3 is 14 residues long. The CDR3 reads CASSQFGGSKGYTF. The variable domain in full, completed from reference TRBV3-1 and TRBJ1-2, reads DTAVSQTPKYLVTQMGNDKSIKCEQNLGHDTMYWYKQDSKKFLKIMFSYNNKELIINETVPNRFSPKSPDKAHLNLHINSLELGDSAVYFCASSQFGGSKGYTFGSGTRLTVV.

V gene TRBV4-2 combines with J gene TRBJ2-3; there is no DNA to check the TCRdb D call of TRBD1. In germline, CDR1 is LGHNA, CDR2 YNFKEQ. This CDR3 spans 16 amino acids. CDR3 region: CASSFSDRAYTDTQYF.

The CDR3 sequence is CASSNRELNTEAFF. The chain joins TRBV7-8 to TRBJ1-1; as DNA is missing, the TRBD1 call by TCRdb cannot be tested. The CDR3 is 14 amino acids. The germline V gene has CDR1 SGHVS and CDR2 FQNEAQ. The full variable domain, completed using reference TRBV7-8 and TRBJ1-1, is GAGVSQSPRYKVAKRGQDVALRCDPISGHVSLFWYQQALGQGPEFLTYFQNEAQLDKSGLPSDRFFAERPEGSVSTLKIQRTQQEDSAVYLCASSNRELNTEAFFGQGTRLTVV.

The chain employs TRBV4-1 and TRBJ2-5. Germline assignment: CDR1 MGHRA and CDR2 YSYEKL. This CDR3 is built from 14 residues. The chain's CDR3 is CASSPQWNQETQYF.

V is TRBV6-5 and J is TRBJ2-2; there is no DNA to check the TCRdb D call of TRBD2. The CDR3 sequence is 17 residues long. CDR1 is MNHEY, CDR2 SVGAGI, per germline. CDR3 sequence reads: CASSSPGLAGPAGELFF.

The rearrangement uses TRBV4-1 and TRBJ2-5; TCRdb's D call, TRBD1, is unchecked because there is no DNA. The CDR3 contains 16 residues. Germline V gene sequence: CDR1 MGHRA, CDR2 YSYEKL. CDR3 amino acids: CASSRLPGQMKETQYF.

V is TRBV5-4 and J is TRBJ1-1; no DNA is available, so the TRBD1 call from TCRdb remains unchecked. Germline V lookup: CDR1 SGHNT, CDR2 YYREEE (reference sequence). CDR3 length: 16 amino acids. CDR3 residues: CASTESPSRGNTEAFF.

The chain is built from TRBV5-1 and TRBJ1-4; as DNA is missing, the TRBD1 call by TCRdb cannot be tested. The CDR3 extends over 15 amino acids. CDR1 SGHRS and CDR2 YFSETQ come from the germline V gene. This CDR3 reads CASSPGTGTNEKLFF. The full variable domain, in which reference TRBV5-1 and TRBJ1-4 provide the parts outside the CDR3, is KAGVTQTPRYLIKTRGQQVTLSCSPISGHRSVSWYQQTPGQGLQFLFEYFSETQRNKGNFPGRFSGRQFSNSRSEMNVSTLELGDSALYLCASSPGTGTNEKLFFGSGTQLSVL.

This chain connects TRBV20-1 to TRBJ2-4; the TCRdb D gene call, TRBD2, has no DNA to confirm it. Germline V lookup: CDR1 DFQATT, CDR2 SNEGSKA (reference sequence). CDR3 length equals 14 residues. The CDR3 sequence is CSARNQRGGNIQYF.

The chain carries TRBV28 and TRBJ2-3. The CDR3 runs to 18 residues. From germline, CDR1 is MDHEN and CDR2 SYDVKM. CDR3: CASSFGARRHSSTDTQYF.

The rearrangement links TRBV7-6 to TRBJ2-2; absent DNA, TCRdb's TRBD1 call cannot be checked. The CDR3 is made up of 16 amino acids. Germline loops: CDR1 SGHVS, CDR2 FNYEAQ. CDR3 residues: CASSSFRDRASGELFF.

The V call is TRBV28, the J call TRBJ2-3; with no DNA, the TCRdb D assignment of TRBD2 cannot be verified. From germline, CDR1 is MDHEN and CDR2 SYDVKM. This CDR3 spans 16 amino acids. CDR3 region: CASSANLAVSTDTQYF.

The genes are TRBV7-6 and TRBJ2-3; the TCRdb D gene call, TRBD1, has no DNA to confirm it. The CDR3 length is 14 residues. CDR1 and CDR2 from the germline V gene are SGHVS and FNYEAQ. CDR3 residues: CASSLRMAGDTQYF.

This CDR3 reads CSAFGRSYNEQFF. The V call is TRBV20-1, the J call TRBJ2-1. Germline-derived CDR1 and CDR2 are DFQATT and SNEGSKA (reference sequence). This CDR3 comprises 13 residues.

V is TRBV11-1 and J is TRBJ2-1; as DNA is missing, the TRBD2 call by TCRdb cannot be tested. The CDR3 length is 19 residues. The V gene's germline CDR1 is SGHAT and CDR2 FQDESV (reference sequence). The CDR3 loop is CASSKGLAGGTSSYNEQFF. Full variable domain (missing parts from reference TRBV11-1 and TRBJ2-1): EAEVAQSPRYKITEKSQAVAFWCDPISGHATLYWYRQILGQGPELLVQFQDESVVDDSQLPKDRFSAERLKGVDSTLKIQPAELGDSAMYLCASSKGLAGGTSSYNEQFFGPGTRLTVL.

The V call is TRBV6-5, the J call TRBJ2-5; with no DNA, the TCRdb D assignment of TRBD2 cannot be verified. CDR1 and CDR2 (germline): MNHEY, SVGAGI. The CDR3 contains 17 residues. This CDR3 is CASSYSPTSGGQETQYF.

The chain joins TRBV6-1 to TRBJ2-2; TCRdb's D gene call, TRBD1, goes unchecked for lack of DNA. Germline V gene data show CDR1 as MNHNS and CDR2 as SASEGT. CDR3 length: 17 amino acids. The CDR3 reads CASSEGKTGLYTGELFF.

The chain is built from TRBV2 and TRBJ2-3; TCRdb proposes TRBD2, but this gene call is untestable without DNA. Germline V gene sequence: CDR1 SNHLY, CDR2 FYNNEI. This CDR3 is built from 13 residues. The CDR3 is CASSWLAGDTQYF.

The chain is built from TRBV21-1 and TRBJ2-7; the D gene TCRdb calls, TRBD2, cannot be checked with no DNA. TRBV21-1 is noted as a pseudogene. The CDR3 has 15 residues. CDR3 amino acids: CASTQLGQGAYEQYF.

The V and J genes are TRBV5-1 and TRBJ1-2; checking the TCRdb D call of TRBD1 is not possible without DNA. The CDR3 has 15 amino acids. Looked up from germline, CDR1 is SGHRS and CDR2 is YFSETQ. The CDR3 spells CASSVDRVLMEGYTF.

The genes are TRBV4-1 and TRBJ2-1; the TCRdb D gene call, TRBD1, has no DNA to confirm it. This CDR3 has 16 amino acids. The germline gives CDR1 MGHRA, CDR2 YSYEKL. The CDR3 protein is CASSQTGTGFYNEQFF.

The gene calls are TRBV7-3 and TRBJ2-7; TCRdb picks TRBD1, but there is no DNA to check that call. The germline gives CDR1 SGHTA, CDR2 FQGTGA. The CDR3 is 16 residues long. The CDR3 loop reads CASSLYATGAPYEQYF.